Listed below are T cell receptor beta chains from one sample, sequenced in a study of identical twins. Each CDR3 protein gets one entry after TCRdb re-called the 5' RACE reads with MiXCR. The sample has about 700,000 distinct CDR3 sequences, roughly 6% seen once; the top ten hold 1.5% to 2%. Sequenced input: naive T cells sorted from blood. Receptors originate from a young man in good health. The CDR3 runs from the conserved cysteine through the conserved F or W. A D gene is named only where the DNA matches it firmly. A clone size is listed for some rows: how often the clone was seen (once, few, many), or a class if it is expanded.

v_gene	abundance	j_gene	d_gene	CDR3nt	CDR3aa
TRBV3-1	.	TRBJ2-3	.	TGTGCCAGCAGCCCCAGTAGGGGAGTTGCAGATACGCAGTATTTT	CASSPSRGVADTQYF
TRBV12-3/TRBV12-4	many	TRBJ2-1	TRBD2	TGTGCCAGCAGTTTAAGGCTAGCGGGAGAGGGCAATGAGCAGTTCTTC	CASSLRLAGEGNEQFF
TRBV28	.	TRBJ2-2	.	TGTGCCAGCAGGGAATCAACCGGGGAGCTGTTTTTT	CASRESTGELFF
TRBV5-1	many	TRBJ2-2	TRBD2	TGCGCCAGCAGCTGGGGACTAGCGGACACCGGGGAGCTGTTTTTT	CASSWGLADTGELFF
TRBV7-8	few	TRBJ2-1	TRBD1	TGTGCCAGCAGCTTATTCTGGGCTTTTGGACAGGGGGCGATCAATGAGCAGTTCTTC	CASSLFWAFGQGAINEQFF
TRBV29-1	many	TRBJ2-1	.	TGCAGCGTTCGGTGGAGCAACAATGAGCAGTTCTTC	CSVRWSNNEQFF
TRBV25-1	many	TRBJ2-3	.	TGTGCCAGCACTCACGGGAGATCATTAGATACGCAGTATTTT	CASTHGRSLDTQYF
TRBV7-2	.	TRBJ2-2	.	TGTGCCAGCAGCTCGCAACGCACCGGGGAGCTGTTTTTT	CASSSQRTGELFF
TRBV6-1	.	TRBJ2-2	TRBD2	TGTGCCAGCAGTCCGTGGACTAGCGGAGCGACCGGGGAGCTGTTTTTT	CASSPWTSGATGELFF
TRBV20-1	.	TRBJ2-1	TRBD2	TGCAGTGCCCACCGCCCGACGGGAGGGAGTGACAATGAGCAGTTCTTC	CSAHRPTGGSDNEQFF
TRBV28	many	TRBJ2-3	.	TGTGCCAGCAATTCGGTAGATACGCAGTATTTT	CASNSVDTQYF
TRBV5-5	few	TRBJ1-4	.	TGTGCCAGCAGCTTAGCGTCAGGCGAAAAACTGTTTTTT	CASSLASGEKLFF
TRBV12-3/TRBV12-4	many	TRBJ2-1	TRBD2	TGTGCCAGCAGTTGGGGACTAGCGGGAGGATACAATGAGCAGTTCTTC	CASSWGLAGGYNEQFF
TRBV3-1	few	TRBJ2-1	TRBD2	TGTGCCAGCAGCCACCGACTAGCGGGAGCGAACAATGAGCAGTTCTTC	CASSHRLAGANNEQFF
TRBV7-6	.	TRBJ2-5	TRBD2	TGTGCCAGCAGCTCGTGGGCACTAGCGGGAGCAGTTCGAGAGACCCAGTACTTC	CASSSWALAGAVRETQYF
TRBV10-3	.	TRBJ2-7	.	TGTGCCATCAGCGCTGGCGCCTACGAGCAGTACTTC	CAISAGAYEQYF
TRBV12-3/TRBV12-4	.	TRBJ2-7	.	TGTGCCAGCAGTTTACCCCAGGGGTTTCCCTACGAGCAGTACTTC	CASSLPQGFPYEQYF
TRBV15	few	TRBJ2-4	TRBD2	TGTGCCACCAGCAGAGTAGAAGCGGGAGGGGACAAAAACATTCAGTACTTC	CATSRVEAGGDKNIQYF
TRBV20-1	many	TRBJ1-6	.	TGCAGTGCTAGAGCAACCAGCTCCTATAATTCACCCCTCCACTTT	CSARATSSYNSPLHF
TRBV5-1	few	TRBJ2-2	TRBD1	TGCGCCAGCAGCCCGGGGCGGACAGGGATCACCGGGGAGCTGTTTTTT	CASSPGRTGITGELFF
TRBV6-1	.	TRBJ2-5	TRBD2	TGTGCCAGCAGCATCTCCGGGACTAGCGGTTGGTCAGTGGAGACCCAGTACTTC	CASSISGTSGWSVETQYF
TRBV6-1	many	TRBJ2-5	TRBD2	TGTGCCAGCACCAAAGTCCTGCGACTAGCGGGAGAAGAGACCCAGTACTTC	CASTKVLRLAGEETQYF
TRBV4-3	many	TRBJ1-4	.	TGCGCCAGCAGCCAAGATCGTAGGGGGGGCAATGAAAAACTGTTTTTT	CASSQDRRGGNEKLFF
TRBV12-3/TRBV12-4	many	TRBJ2-3	.	TGTGCCAGCAGTCCTGCCTGGGATACGCAGTATTTT	CASSPAWDTQYF
TRBV12-3/TRBV12-4	many	TRBJ2-1	.	TGTGCCAGCAGCCGGACTCCATACAATGAGCAGTTCTTC	CASSRTPYNEQFF
TRBV5-1	.	TRBJ2-2	.	TGCGCCAGCAGCTTTGCACAGTTCAACGGGGAGCTGTTTTTT	CASSFAQFNGELFF
TRBV6-5	many	TRBJ1-4	.	TGTGCCAGCAGTTACAGGGGAGGGGATGAAAAACTGTTTTTT	CASSYRGGDEKLFF
TRBV6-5	many	TRBJ1-2	.	TGTGCCAGCAGTTACTCGGGAGTCTATGGCTACACCTTC	CASSYSGVYGYTF
TRBV7-8	.	TRBJ2-2	.	TGTGCCACATGGAGGGGGGCCTCGAACACCGGGGAGCTGTTTTTT	CATWRGASNTGELFF
TRBV6-5	.	TRBJ2-5	TRBD2	TGTGCCAGCAGTTACCCGACTCTAGCGGGAGGGCCTCGGGAGACCCAGTACTTC	CASSYPTLAGGPRETQYF
TRBV5-1	many	TRBJ2-7	TRBD2	TGCGCCAGCGGTGGGACTAGCGGGAATGACGAGCAGTACTTC	CASGGTSGNDEQYF
TRBV20-1	many	TRBJ2-5	.	TGCAGTGCTAGAGGAACAGGGTTGGAGACCCAGTACTTC	CSARGTGLETQYF
TRBV28	few	TRBJ2-2	TRBD2	TGTGCCAGCAGTCCCCCCGATGGGGGGGTGGGGCCCACCGGGGAGCTGTTTTTT	CASSPPDGGVGPTGELFF
TRBV18	few	TRBJ2-3	TRBD1	TGTGCCAGCTCACCGACAGGGGCGTACACAGATACGCAGTATTTT	CASSPTGAYTDTQYF
TRBV12-3/TRBV12-4	many	TRBJ2-1	TRBD2	TGTGCCAGCAGTTTAGCGGCCCCGGGAGGCTTGAGCTCCTACAATGAGCAGTTCTTC	CASSLAAPGGLSSYNEQFF
TRBV29-1	many	TRBJ2-5	.	TGCAGCGTTGAAGAAGGAGGGGGGCGTTGGGAGACCCAGTACTTC	CSVEEGGGRWETQYF
TRBV29-1	many	TRBJ2-3	.	TGCAGCGTTGAAGATTTGGGCGGACTCACAGATACGCAGTATTTT	CSVEDLGGLTDTQYF
TRBV6-4	.	TRBJ2-3	TRBD2	TGTGCCAGCAGTGATAAGACTAGCGGCACAGATACGCAGTATTTT	CASSDKTSGTDTQYF
TRBV20-1	.	TRBJ1-5	TRBD1	TGCAGTGCTAGAGATAGGACAGGGATGCAGCCCCAGCATTTT	CSARDRTGMQPQHF
TRBV11-2	.	TRBJ2-2	TRBD2	TGTGCCAGCAGCTTAGGGCCGGGACTAGGTGCCGGGGAGCTGTTTTTT	CASSLGPGLGAGELFF
TRBV20-1	.	TRBJ1-6	.	TGCAGTGCTAGAAGAAACGAAGCCTATAATTCACCCCTCCACTTT	CSARRNEAYNSPLHF
TRBV5-1	.	TRBJ2-2	TRBD1	TGCGCCAGCTCTCGGACAGGACCTGTGACCGGGGAGCTGTTTTTT	CASSRTGPVTGELFF
TRBV6-5	many	TRBJ1-1	.	TGTGCCAGCAGTTTACACCAAATTTTTGCTGAAGCTTTCTTT	CASSLHQIFAEAFF
TRBV18	few	TRBJ2-3	.	TGTGCCAGCTCACCTCAAAAATTCACAGATACGCAGTATTTT	CASSPQKFTDTQYF
TRBV6-1	.	TRBJ1-2	.	TGTGCCAGCAGTGAACGGCCCACTCCGGACTATGGCTACACCTTC	CASSERPTPDYGYTF
TRBV12-3/TRBV12-4	many	TRBJ2-1	TRBD2	TGTGCCAGCAGAGAACTAGCGAGGACCAATGAGCAGTTCTTC	CASRELARTNEQFF
TRBV18	.	TRBJ1-4	.	TGTGCCAGCTCTCGGGAGGGAACAACTAATGAAAAACTGTTTTTT	CASSREGTTNEKLFF
TRBV6-5	many	TRBJ2-5	.	TGTGCCAGCAGTTACTCGGGGGCAAAGACCCAGTACTTC	CASSYSGAKTQYF
TRBV15	few	TRBJ1-4	.	TGTGCCACCAATGGGCGGACGAATGAAAAACTGTTTTTT	CATNGRTNEKLFF
TRBV7-9	.	TRBJ1-1	TRBD1	TGTGCCAGCAGGGTACAGGGGGCTCTGAACACTGAAGCTTTCTTT	CASRVQGALNTEAFF
TRBV24-1	.	TRBJ2-3	TRBD2	TGTGCCACCAGTGATCGCCGGGGCGGGAGGGCTGATACGCAGTATTTT	CATSDRRGGRADTQYF
TRBV30	few	TRBJ2-7	TRBD1	TGTGCCTGGGGGCAGGGGGCCTACGAGCAGTACTTC	CAWGQGAYEQYF
TRBV20-1	many	TRBJ2-4	.	TGCAGTGCTAGAGAAAAGAGCGGGTACAAAAACATTCAGTACTTC	CSAREKSGYKNIQYF
TRBV14	many	TRBJ2-3	.	TGTGCCAGCAGCCAAATGTGGTCCGGGCAGGGAACGCAGTATTTT	CASSQMWSGQGTQYF
TRBV28	.	TRBJ2-7	TRBD2	TGTGCCAGCAGTTTTGCACTAGCGGGAGGGACCTACGAGCAGTACTTC	CASSFALAGGTYEQYF
TRBV5-1	.	TRBJ2-2	.	TGCGCCAGCAGCACGACTGGGTCAACCGGGGAGCTGTTTTTT	CASSTTGSTGELFF
TRBV10-3	many	TRBJ2-3	.	TGTGCCATCAGTGATCCCCTACTAGATCATAGCACAGATACGCAGTATTTT	CAISDPLLDHSTDTQYF
TRBV28	many	TRBJ2-1	TRBD2	TGTGCCAGCAGAACTAGCGGGAGTCCTGAGCAGTTCTTC	CASRTSGSPEQFF
TRBV7-6	many	TRBJ2-2	.	TGTGCCAGCAGCACCCGACATAACACCAAAACCGGGGAGCTGTTTTTT	CASSTRHNTKTGELFF